One and the same sample provided the 25 T cell receptor beta chains below, sequenced in a study of T cell repertoires in cytomegalovirus infection. TCRdb called the reads again in MiXCR, with one record for every CDR3 protein. The sample includes just under 500,000 distinct CDR3 sequences, roughly a third of them seen just once. Their recognized antigens are unknown. The sample in question was cultured PBMCs, obtained from culture after CMV antigen stimulation. These receptors all stem from a human donor in good health (CMV status not recorded). Some clones in this sample may be carry-over from other donors' samples.

This clonotype was seen ten or more times. The chain employs TRBV7-2 and TRBJ1-5; possible D gene TRBD1, 5 bases. The CDR3 covers 16 residues. Germline CDR1 is SGHTA and CDR2 is FQGNSA. V was shortened by 2 bases and J by 1 base, with 12 bases between the two germline ends. In DNA form, the CDR3 reads TGTGCCAGCAGCTTAAGGAGTCGGGACAGCAATCAGCCCCAGCATTTT. Translation: CASSLRSRDSNQPQHF.

This chain connects TRBV7-2 to TRBJ1-6, with 10 bases aligning to TRBD1. V trimming: 1 base; J trimming: 6 bases; junction bases outside the gene matches: 0. The CDR3 runs to 15 residues. Per the germline V gene, CDR1 is SGHTA and CDR2 is FQGNSA. In DNA, the CDR3 is TGTGCCAGCAGCTTAGGACAGGGGGCTAATTCACCCCTCCACTTT. The encoded protein is CASSLGQGANSPLHF.

This clonotype occurred a few times. This chain connects TRBV7-2 to TRBJ2-6; no definite D call. Trimming shortened V by 1 base and J by 0 bases, and 7 bases separated the two germline ends. Looked up from germline, CDR1 is SGHTA and CDR2 is FQGNSA. The CDR3 is 16 amino acids. The CDR3 DNA follows: TGTGCCAGCAGCTTAGATGGGTTCTCTGGGGCCAACGTCCTGACTTTC. Its protein is CASSLDGFSGANVLTF.

The V gene is TRBV9, the J gene TRBJ2-1; possibly TRBD1 for D (5 bases). Germline assignment: CDR1 SGDLS and CDR2 YYNGEE. The CDR3 loop spans 15 amino acids. Deletions cut 0 bases from V and 5 bases from J, with 12 bases between. The CDR3 region is CASSVVARVDNEQFF. Written as DNA, the CDR3 is TGTGCCAGCAGCGTAGTGGCCAGGGTGGACAATGAGCAGTTCTTC. Using reference TRBV9 and TRBJ2-1 for the parts outside the CDR3, the full variable domain is DSGVTQTPKHLITATGQRVTLRCSPRSGDLSVYWYQQSLDQGLQFLIQYYNGEERAKGNILERFSAQQFPDLHSELNLSSLELGDSALYFCASSVVARVDNEQFFGPGTRLTVL.

This clonotype has more than one count but fewer than ten. The chain recombines TRBV6-2 or TRBV6-3 with TRBJ1-2; the D gene is possibly TRBD1 (6 bases). Germline V lookup: CDR1 MNHEY, CDR2 SVGEGT. V lost 8 bases and J lost 3, with 13 bases in between. The length of the CDR3 is 13 residues. The CDR3 reads CASGGQNHYGYTF. The CDR3, as DNA: TGTGCCAGCGGAGGACAGAACCACTATGGCTACACCTTC.

This clonotype was detected a few times. The V gene is TRBV7-9, the J gene TRBJ1-4, with 8 bases lining up with TRBD1. Germline values: CDR1 SEHNR, CDR2 FQNEAQ (reference sequence). V lost 5 bases and J lost 14; bases outside the gene matches: 19. The CDR3 is made up of 16 amino acids. The CDR3 protein is CASSPRLGHRGNELFF. The DNA of the CDR3 is TGTGCCAGCAGCCCCCGGTTAGGACACAGGGGGAACGAGCTGTTTTTT.

Regarding this clonotype: A clone one base away is much larger, so this may be a read error. The chain couples TRBV5-4 to TRBJ2-3; TRBD2 matches 7 bases. In germline, CDR1 is SGHNT, CDR2 YYREEE (reference sequence). This CDR3 spans 14 amino acids. V was clipped by 3 bases and J by 2 bases; unmatched bases: 3. CDR3 in DNA: TGTGCCAGCAGCTCCGGGACTACCACAGATACGCAGTATTTT. Amino acids: CASSSGTTTDTQYF.

The table lists this clonotype with many counts. The DNA for the CDR3 is TGTGCCAGCAGCTTAGCAGGCCCAAACAATGAGCAGTTCTTC. Translation: CASSLAGPNNEQFF. The J gene is TRBJ2-1, the V gene TRBV7-6, with D unclear. The CDR3 consists of 14 residues. Germline values: CDR1 SGHVS, CDR2 FNYEAQ. The V gene lost 0 bases and the J gene lost 5 bases, with 8 bases spanning the gap.

The CDR3 here is CATQPGATGANVLTF. The CDR3 nucleotides read TGTGCCACCCAACCGGGGGCTACTGGGGCCAACGTCCTGACTTTC. The chain combines TRBV6-6 with TRBJ2-6; D may correspond to TRBD1 or TRBD2 (6 bases each). CDR1 is MNHNY, CDR2 SVGAGI, per germline (reference sequence). The V end was cut by 10 bases, the J end by 2 bases, with 15 bases between. The CDR3 consists of 15 residues.

A single count supports this clonotype. J is TRBJ1-6 and V is TRBV28; no clear D. V lost 5 bases and J 0 bases, leaving 14 bases between the germline ends. This CDR3 is built from 17 residues. Germline CDR1 and CDR2: MDHEN and SYDVKM. The CDR3 is CASSSWTLSSYNSPLHF. The CDR3 DNA reads TGTGCCAGCAGTAGTTGGACCCTGAGCTCCTATAATTCACCCCTCCACTTT. The full variable domain, rest sourced from reference TRBV28 and TRBJ1-6, is DVKVTQSSRYLVKRTGEKVFLECVQDMDHENMFWYRQDPGLGLRLIYFSYDVKMKEKGDIPEGYSVSREKKERFSLILESASTNQTSMYLCASSSWTLSSYNSPLHFGNGTRLTVT.

The V gene is TRBV4-3, the J gene TRBJ1-2, with TRBD1 identical over 8 bases. Germline values: CDR1 LGHNA, CDR2 YSLEER. The V segment lost 1 base and the J segment 8 bases; nucleotides outside the gene matches: 9. This CDR3 region has 15 residues. The CDR3 region is CASSQVGRGQEGYTF. The DNA for the CDR3 is TGCGCCAGCAGCCAAGTCGGCAGGGGGCAGGAAGGCTACACCTTC.

A note on this clonotype: Sequence at one end of the junction differs from germline and may be a read error. The J gene is TRBJ2-1, the V gene TRBV7-2; 9 bases line up with TRBD1. The germline V gene encodes CDR1 SGHTA and CDR2 FQGNSA. CDR3 length equals 11 residues. The CDR3 sequence: CASSFRDRVSF. CDR3 in DNA: TGTGCCAGCAGCTTCCGGGACAGGGTGAGCTTC.

The chain couples TRBV19 to TRBJ1-5, with D possibly being TRBD1 (6 bases). Looked up from germline, CDR1 is LNHDA and CDR2 is SQIVND (reference sequence). This CDR3 has 16 amino acids. V lost 7 bases, J lost 2 bases, and 18 bases lay in between. The CDR3 bases are TGTGCCAGTAATTGGGGTGGGGGGGCTCGCAATCAGCCCCAGCATTTT. Protein product: CASNWGGGARNQPQHF.

V gene TRBV28 combines with J gene TRBJ2-2; weak D call: TRBD1 (6 bases). Germline-derived CDR1 and CDR2 are MDHEN and SYDVKM. V lost 4 bases and J lost 6, with 15 bases in between. The CDR3 spans 15 residues. CDR3 protein: CASSSLGTGSGELFF. The DNA for the CDR3 is TGTGCCAGCAGTTCGCTCGGTACAGGGTCCGGGGAGCTGTTTTTT.

This chain uses TRBV7-9 with TRBJ2-1; 10 positions agree with TRBD2. V was clipped by 6 bases and J by 3 bases; unmatched bases: 8. This CDR3 is 16 amino acids long. Germline loops: CDR1 SEHNR, CDR2 FQNEAQ (reference sequence). DNA for the CDR3: TGTGCCAGCAGAGAGGGTGGGACTAGCGTCTACAATGAGCAGTTCTTC. This translates into CASREGGTSVYNEQFF.

This clonotype appeared a single time. The chain couples TRBV2 to TRBJ2-2; 8 positions agree with TRBD1. The V segment lost 8 bases and the J segment 1 base; nucleotides outside the gene matches: 6. Germline CDR1 reads SNHLY; CDR2 reads FYNNEI. CDR3 length equals 15 residues. The CDR3 DNA is TGTGCCAGCGCCGGACAGGGCCAGAACACCGGGGAGCTGTTTTTT. Translation: CASAGQGQNTGELFF.

This sequence joins TRBV4-3 and TRBJ2-1, with no clear D. CDR3 length equals 14 residues. V was clipped by 1 base and J by 5 bases, with 9 bases between them. Per the germline V gene, CDR1 is LGHNA and CDR2 is YSLEER. The chain's CDR3 is CASSQVHTNNEQFF. DNA for the CDR3: TGCGCCAGCAGCCAAGTTCATACAAACAATGAGCAGTTCTTC.

This clonotype was observed at least ten times. The J gene is TRBJ2-3, the V gene TRBV7-2; D ambiguous. Germline V gene lookup returns CDR1 SGHTA and CDR2 FQGNSA. This CDR3 region has 12 residues. V was cut by 5 bases and J by 7 bases, with 10 bases left in between. This CDR3 reads CASSTFSNTQYF. The CDR3 DNA is TGTGCCAGCAGCACGTTCTCCAATACGCAGTATTTT.

This rearrangement joins TRBV11-3 to TRBJ1-6; TRBD1 might be the D (5 bases). Germline V lookup: CDR1 SGHNT, CDR2 YENEEA. V was shortened by 5 bases and J by 8 bases, with 10 bases between the two germline ends. The CDR3 has 13 residues. The CDR3 DNA reads as TGTGCCAGCAGCAGCGTACAGGATTCACCCCTCCACTTT. Protein sequence: CASSSVQDSPLHF.

The chain has TRBV28 and TRBJ2-5, with 8 bases lining up with TRBD2. The germline V gene has CDR1 MDHEN and CDR2 SYDVKM. The CDR3 has 15 residues. The V segment lost 6 bases and the J segment 2 bases; nucleotides outside the gene matches: 8. The CDR3 DNA reads as TGTGCCAGCAGCGGAGCCGGGGGGGGGCAAGAGACCCAGTACTTC. Translating gives CASSGAGGGQETQYF.

This clonotype was seen ten or more times. The V and J genes are TRBV7-3 and TRBJ2-3; 10 nucleotides align to TRBD2. Per the germline V gene, CDR1 is SGHTA and CDR2 is FQGTGA. V lost 0 bases, J lost 0 bases, and 3 bases stayed unmatched. The CDR3 consists of 17 residues. The CDR3 reads CASSLTATSGSTDTQYF. Here the CDR3 DNA reads TGTGCCAGCAGCTTAACTGCGACTAGCGGGAGCACAGATACGCAGTATTTT.

This chain uses TRBV6-5 with TRBJ2-3; 10 bases agree with TRBD2. Germline values: CDR1 MNHEY, CDR2 SVGAGI. This CDR3 is built from 15 residues. The V gene end was trimmed by 2 bases and the J gene end by 4 bases; junction bases not matched to a gene: 3. The chain's CDR3 is CASSYSLAGADTQYF. The CDR3 DNA reads TGTGCCAGCAGTTACAGCCTAGCGGGAGCAGATACGCAGTATTTT.

This chain uses TRBV24-1 with TRBJ2-5, with no clear D. V was trimmed by 3 bases and J by 3 bases, leaving 4 bases between them. The germline V gene has CDR1 KGHDR and CDR2 SFDVKD. The CDR3 runs to 12 residues. CDR3 sequence: CATSDVKETQYF. The CDR3 nucleotides read TGTGCCACCAGTGATGTGAAAGAGACCCAGTACTTC.

This clonotype was counted ten times or more. The J gene is TRBJ2-5, the V gene TRBV10-3; possible D gene TRBD1, 5 bases. Germline lookup yields CDR1 ENHRY and CDR2 SYGVKD. V was shortened by 2 bases and J by 3 bases, with 16 bases between the two germline ends. The CDR3 totals 16 residues. CDR3: CAISEGRGEGEETQYF. For the CDR3, the DNA is TGTGCCATCAGTGAGGGTAGAGGAGAAGGGGAAGAGACCCAGTACTTC.

This clonotype occurred a few times. The chain couples TRBV28 to TRBJ2-2; 8 nucleotides align to TRBD2. This CDR3 has 15 residues. Germline CDR1 is MDHEN and CDR2 is SYDVKM. Germline trimming cut 6 bases from V and 0 bases from J; bases unmatched to any gene: 3. Written as DNA, the CDR3 is TGTGCCAGCAGCCCCGGGGGGGCGAACACCGGGGAGCTGTTTTTT. Translated: CASSPGGANTGELFF.